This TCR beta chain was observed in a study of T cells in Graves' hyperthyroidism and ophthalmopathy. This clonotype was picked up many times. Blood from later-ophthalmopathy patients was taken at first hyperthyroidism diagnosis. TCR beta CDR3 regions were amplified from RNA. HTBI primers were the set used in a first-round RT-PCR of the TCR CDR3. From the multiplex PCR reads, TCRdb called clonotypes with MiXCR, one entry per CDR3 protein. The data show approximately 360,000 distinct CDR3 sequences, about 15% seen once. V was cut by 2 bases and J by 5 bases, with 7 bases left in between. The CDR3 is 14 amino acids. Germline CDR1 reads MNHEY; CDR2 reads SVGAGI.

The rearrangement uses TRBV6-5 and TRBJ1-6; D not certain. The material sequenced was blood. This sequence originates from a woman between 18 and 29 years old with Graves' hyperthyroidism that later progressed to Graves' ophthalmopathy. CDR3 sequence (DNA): TGTGCCAGCAGTTACACTGAGGATAATTCACCCCTCCACTTT. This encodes CASSYTEDNSPLHF.